These 3 T cell receptor beta chains share one sample of origin, sequenced in a study of control samples from healthy donors and cancer patients. Measured with immunoSEQ multiplex PCR; TCRdb has only the in-frame clones, and not every one. The top ten clones hold about 1.6% of a sample with 150,000 to 200,000 clones, roughly 89% of them seen once. Sequencing was performed on blood. The source of these receptors is a woman between 25 and 40 years old in good health.

The chain recombines TRBV19 with TRBJ1-6, with 11 positions matching TRBD1. The CDR3 consists of 14 residues. The V gene end was trimmed by 5 bases and the J gene end by 9 bases; junction bases not matched to a gene: 3. Germline V gene lookup returns CDR1 LNHDA and CDR2 SQIVND (reference sequence). CDR3 region: CASSPGTGGSPLHF. The CDR3 coding sequence is TGTGCCAGTAGTCCCGGGACAGGGGGTTCACCCCTCCACTTT.

Here the CDR3 reads CASSAGQGGSGTQYF. The CDR3 DNA is TGTGCCAGCAGCGCGGGACAGGGGGGAAGCGGTACGCAGTATTTT. The chain combines TRBV6-4 with TRBJ2-3, with 11 bases fitting TRBD1. The V segment lost 6 bases and the J segment 8 bases; nucleotides outside the gene matches: 10. The CDR3 is 15 residues long. Germline-derived CDR1 and CDR2 are MRHNA and SNTAGT.

The chain has TRBV6-5 and TRBJ2-1; 12 nucleotides agree with TRBD2. CDR3 size: 15 residues. J was trimmed by 3 bases and V by 5 bases; bases with no gene match: 2. CDR1 is MNHEY and CDR2 is SVGAGI in the germline V gene. CDR3 in DNA: TGTGCCAGCAGTCCTAGCGGGGGGGTCTACAATGAGCAGTTCTTC. This encodes CASSPSGGVYNEQFF.